This record looks at one T cell receptor (beta chain) sequence and its context. The junction differs from germline at one of its ends, possibly a read error. Other DNA sequences within the sample encode an identical CDR3. This CDR3 has 15 residues. Looked up from germline, CDR1 is SGHTA and CDR2 is FQGNSA. The record originates from a study of blood T cell repertoires in COVID-19. Study-wide background: There were acute and convalescent COVID-19 samples, and they came from the United States, Italy and Spain.

Original processing methods: Estimated nucleated cell counts came from reference gene primer amplification. Sequencing used immunoSEQ multiplex PCR; TCRdb keeps in-frame clones, though not all of them. The DNA was the basis for D and trimming; V, J and clone size are from that table. The sample carries 210,000 or so clones, around 84% recorded once. This sequence joins TRBV7-2 and TRBJ1-4; a possible D gene is TRBD1 (5 bases). The sequence came from a man aged 50 or older with acute or convalescent COVID-19. The sequencing sample was made of peripheral blood. In nucleotides, the CDR3 is TGTGCCAGCAGCCCCCGCCAGGGCCCGACTGAAAAACTATTTTTT. Its protein is CASSPRQGPTEKLFF.